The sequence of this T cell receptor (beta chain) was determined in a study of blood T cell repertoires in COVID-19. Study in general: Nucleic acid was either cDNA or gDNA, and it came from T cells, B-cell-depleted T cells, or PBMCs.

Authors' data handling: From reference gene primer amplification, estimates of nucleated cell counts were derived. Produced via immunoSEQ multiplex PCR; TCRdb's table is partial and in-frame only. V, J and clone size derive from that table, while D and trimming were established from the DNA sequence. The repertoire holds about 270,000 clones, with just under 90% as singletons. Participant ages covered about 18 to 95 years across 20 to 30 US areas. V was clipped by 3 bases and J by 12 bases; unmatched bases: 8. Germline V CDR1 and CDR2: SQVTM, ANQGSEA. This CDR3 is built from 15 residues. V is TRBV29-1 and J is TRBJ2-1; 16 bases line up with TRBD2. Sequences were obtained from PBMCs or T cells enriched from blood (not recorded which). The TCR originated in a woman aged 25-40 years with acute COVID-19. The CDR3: CSVDPGTSGGGWQFF. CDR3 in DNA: TGCAGCGTTGATCCCGGGACTAGCGGGGGGGGTTGGCAGTTCTTC.